This T cell receptor (beta chain) was captured in a study of cytomegalovirus exposure and HLA in healthy donors. Both 60 Vbeta primers and 13 Jbeta primers went into the PCR. The table came from immunoSEQ multiplex PCR; TCRdb's copy has only in-frame clones and leaves some out. The sample records around 150,000 clones, about 82% being singletons. Trimming removed 7 bases from V and 8 bases from J, with 11 bases in between. The germline CDR1 and CDR2 sequences are MNHNS and SASEGT. The CDR3 is 11 amino acids. Points from the study as a whole: For most TCR beta V segments, an earlier analysis put the productive rate at about 90% or about 30% of the time. The authors excluded some V segments, including TRBV6-2 and TRBV6-3, as indistinguishable.

This clone came up a few times. The antigen remains undetermined. Sequenced: PBMCs. This clonotype originated in a male donor in good health and CMV-seronegative. The chain couples TRBV6-1 to TRBJ1-1, with D possibly matching TRBD1 (6 bases). Here the CDR3 reads CASTYRDEAFF. For the CDR3, the DNA is TGTGCCAGCACCTACAGGGACGAAGCTTTCTTT.